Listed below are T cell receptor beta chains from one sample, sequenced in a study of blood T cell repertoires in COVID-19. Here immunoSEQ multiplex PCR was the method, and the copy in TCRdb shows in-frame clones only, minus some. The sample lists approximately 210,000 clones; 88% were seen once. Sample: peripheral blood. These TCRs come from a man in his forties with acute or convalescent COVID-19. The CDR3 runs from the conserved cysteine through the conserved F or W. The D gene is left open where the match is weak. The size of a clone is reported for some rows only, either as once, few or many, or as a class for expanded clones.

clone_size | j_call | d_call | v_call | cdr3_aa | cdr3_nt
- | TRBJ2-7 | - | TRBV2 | CASSEALSGVDEQYF | TGTGCCAGCAGTGAAGCGTTGTCAGGGGTGGACGAGCAGTACTTC
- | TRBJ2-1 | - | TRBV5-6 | CASSPKGLGYNEQFF | TGTGCCAGCAGCCCCAAGGGGCTCGGATACAATGAGCAGTTCTTC
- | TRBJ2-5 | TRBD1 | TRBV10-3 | CATTKDRGDETQYF | TGTGCCACCACGAAGGACAGGGGGGACGAGACCCAGTACTTC
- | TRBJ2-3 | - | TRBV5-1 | CASSLGEGSLTDTQYF | TGCGCCAGCAGCTTGGGTGAGGGATCCCTCACAGATACGCAGTATTTT
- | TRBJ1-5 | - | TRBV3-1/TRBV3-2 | CASSQDFGGTQPQHF | TGTGCCAGCAGCCAAGATTTCGGGGGGACTCAGCCCCAGCATTTT
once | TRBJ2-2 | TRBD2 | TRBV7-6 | CASSSRTSGGTGELFF | TGTGCCAGCAGCAGCCGGACTAGCGGTGGAACCGGGGAGCTGTTTTTT
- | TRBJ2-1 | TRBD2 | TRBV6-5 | CASSPAGGPYNEQFF | TGTGCCAGCAGTCCAGCGGGAGGGCCATACAATGAGCAGTTCTTC
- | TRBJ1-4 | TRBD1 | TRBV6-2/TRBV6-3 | CASSYGQGNEKLFF | TGTGCCAGCAGTTACGGACAGGGAAATGAAAAACTGTTTTTT
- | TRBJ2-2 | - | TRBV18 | CASSPNQGTTGELFF | TGTGCCAGCTCACCGAATCAGGGCACCACCGGGGAGCTGTTTTTT
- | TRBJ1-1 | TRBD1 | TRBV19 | CASSTGQAGAEAFF | TGTGCCAGTAGTACCGGACAGGCGGGCGCTGAAGCTTTCTTT
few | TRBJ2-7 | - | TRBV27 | CASSTTRSGVGYEQYF | TGTGCCAGCAGTACCACTCGTTCAGGGGTGGGCTACGAGCAGTACTTC